This record looks at one TCR beta chain sequence and its context. Measured with immunoSEQ multiplex PCR; TCRdb has only the in-frame clones, and not every one. The sample includes tens of thousands of clones, 80% to 85% of them seen just once. The record originates from a study of radiotherapy plus CTLA-4 blockade in lung cancer. Germline CDR1 reads SGHNT; CDR2 reads YENEEA. Trimming removed 3 bases at V and 0 bases at J, with 7 bases between. The CDR3 sequence is 14 residues long. The chain is built from TRBV11-3 and TRBJ2-3, with D uncertain. Sample: peripheral blood, taken from a patient treated with radiotherapy plus ipilimumab. The source is a human donor with non-small cell lung cancer that progressed on radiotherapy plus ipilimumab. This CDR3 is CASSFGRSTDTQYF. The CDR3, as DNA: TGTGCCAGCAGCTTTGGGCGGAGCACAGATACGCAGTATTTT.